The 23 T cell receptor beta chains below were found in one sample sequenced in a study of Ad26.COV2.S vaccination and SARS-CoV-2 variants. Stated treatment: 15 to 20 received Ad26.COV2.S at low or high dose, single or two shots; about 5 received placebo; per-sample allocation not given. Day 63 after the first injection of vaccine or placebo was the sampling time. Profiled with immunoSEQ multiplex PCR; TCRdb holds only in-frame clones, not every one. In the table there are 450,000 to 550,000 clones, roughly nine tenths of which are singletons. The starting material was peripheral blood, obtained in a trial of Ad26.COV2.S vaccine versus placebo. Every receptor here comes from a person between 18 and 60 years old who received the Ad26.COV2.S COVID-19 vaccine or a placebo.

The CDR3 DNA follows: TGTGCCTGGTCCAACTACGACAATGAGCAGTTCTTC. Its translation: CAWSNYDNEQFF. The V and J genes are TRBV30 and TRBJ2-1; D is unclear. The length of the CDR3 is 12 residues. The V gene lost 5 bases and the J gene lost 5 bases, with 10 bases spanning the gap. Germline V gives CDR1 GTSNPN, CDR2 SVGIG (reference sequence).

In DNA, the CDR3 is TGTGCCAGCAGCCGACAGGGTTTCGAGCAGTACTTC. Translated: CASSRQGFEQYF. The chain combines TRBV7-9 with TRBJ2-7, with TRBD1 matching 7 bases. Trimming removed 5 bases from V and 6 bases from J; junction bases left unmatched: 4. CDR1 SEHNR and CDR2 FQNEAQ come from the germline V gene (reference sequence). This CDR3 comprises 12 residues.

The V and J genes are TRBV11-3 and TRBJ1-1; TRBD1 agrees at 8 bases. The CDR3 length is 14 residues. With V trimmed by 5 bases and J by 4 bases, 6 bases remained unmatched. Germline loops: CDR1 SGHNT, CDR2 YENEEA. In nucleotides, the CDR3 is TGTGCCAGCAGCGCCGGGACAGGAGGCACTGAAGCTTTCTTT. Its translation is CASSAGTGGTEAFF.

This chain uses TRBV2 with TRBJ1-4; 8 nucleotides agree with TRBD1. Germline CDR1 SNHLY, CDR2 FYNNEI. J lost 3 bases, V lost 7 bases, and 4 bases had no gene match. This CDR3 comprises 14 residues. The CDR3 coding sequence is TGTGCCAGCACGGGACAGGCTGCTAATGAAAAACTGTTTTTT. It codes for CASTGQAANEKLFF.

The chain is built from TRBV10-3 and TRBJ2-7; 12 bases align to TRBD1. With V trimmed by 4 bases and J by 3 bases, 7 bases remained unmatched. CDR1 and CDR2 (germline): ENHRY, SYGVKD. This CDR3 has 16 residues. CDR3 in DNA: TGTGCCATCAGTGGTCAGGGACAGGGGGCGAGCTACGAGCAGTACTTC. It yields the protein CAISGQGQGASYEQYF.

The J gene is TRBJ2-7, the V gene TRBV5-6; a possible D gene is TRBD2 (5 bases). CDR1 is SGHDT and CDR2 is YYEEEE in the germline V gene. Trimming took off 0 bases at V and 4 bases at J, with 14 bases between the two ends. The CDR3 sequence is 15 residues long. CDR3 sequence: CASSLVGVGEYEQYF. The CDR3 coding sequence is TGTGCCAGCAGCTTGGTCGGGGTAGGTGAGTACGAGCAGTACTTC.

The chain recombines TRBV7-9 with TRBJ1-4; 9 bases are shared with TRBD1. V lost 1 base and J lost 0; bases outside the gene matches: 6. The CDR3 sequence is 18 residues long. Germline values: CDR1 SEHNR, CDR2 FQNEAQ (reference sequence). CDR3 coding DNA: TGTGCCAGCAGCTTAGGGACAGGGGTTCGGTCAACTAATGAAAAACTGTTTTTT. Its translation is CASSLGTGVRSTNEKLFF.

The V call is TRBV5-1, the J call TRBJ1-2; 7 bases line up with TRBD1. Germline V CDR1 and CDR2: SGHRS, YFSETQ. This CDR3 contains 14 residues. Trimming removed 4 bases from V and 3 bases from J; junction bases left unmatched: 6. The CDR3 DNA follows: TGCGCCAGCAGCATCGACAGGGTTGACTATGGCTACACCTTC. This gives the protein CASSIDRVDYGYTF. Combining the CDR3 with reference TRBV5-1 and TRBJ1-2 gives the whole variable domain KAGVTQTPRYLIKTRGQQVTLSCSPISGHRSVSWYQQTPGQGLQFLFEYFSETQRNKGNFPGRFSGRQFSNSRSEMNVSTLELGDSALYLCASSIDRVDYGYTFGSGTRLTVV.

This rearrangement joins TRBV7-9 to TRBJ2-5, with 8 bases that match TRBD2. Germline trimming cut 2 bases from V and 3 bases from J; bases unmatched to any gene: 5. In germline, CDR1 is SEHNR, CDR2 FQNEAQ (reference sequence). The CDR3 spans 15 residues. The CDR3 reads CASSLSGLAKETQYF. CDR3 DNA sequence: TGTGCCAGCAGCTTATCCGGACTAGCTAAAGAGACCCAGTACTTC.

This chain uses TRBV7-6 with TRBJ2-7; the match to TRBD2 covers 8 bases. Germline V CDR1 and CDR2: SGHVS, FNYEAQ. Trimming removed 5 bases from V and 7 bases from J; junction bases left unmatched: 7. The CDR3 is made up of 13 amino acids. The CDR3 reads CASSITAGEEQYF. The CDR3 DNA reads TGTGCCAGCAGCATAACAGCGGGAGAAGAGCAGTACTTC.

The chain links TRBV4-2 to TRBJ1-5; D remains unclear. Trimming stripped 2 bases from V and 4 bases from J, with 12 bases between. Germline V gene data show CDR1 as LGHNA and CDR2 as YNFKEQ. The CDR3 has 15 amino acids. CDR3 coding DNA: TGTGCCAGCAGCCAAAAGGACGGAAATAATCAGCCCCAGCATTTT. Residues: CASSQKDGNNQPQHF.

The chain employs TRBV27 and TRBJ2-7, with a tentative D call TRBD2 (5 bases). The CDR3 is 14 amino acids. Germline CDR1 MNHEY, CDR2 SMNVEV (reference sequence). Between the trimmed V and J ends, which lost 6 bases and 0 bases, there was a span of 12 bases. DNA of the CDR3: TGTGCCAGCAGACCAGCGGAAAGCTCCTACGAGCAGTACTTC. It encodes CASRPAESSYEQYF.

This rearrangement joins TRBV7-3 to TRBJ2-3; 10 nucleotides line up with TRBD2. CDR1 and CDR2 (germline): SGHTA, FQGTGA. V shed 6 bases, J shed 3 bases, and the junction held 6 bases outside the gene matches. The CDR3 has 15 residues. In DNA form, the CDR3 reads TGTGCCAGCAGGCTAGCGGGGGTGGTTACAGATACGCAGTATTTT. Translated, it gives CASRLAGVVTDTQYF.

This clone was counted only a few times. V and J are TRBV27 and TRBJ1-1; possibly TRBD1 for D (5 bases). There are 17 residues in the CDR3. From germline, CDR1 is MNHEY and CDR2 SMNVEV (reference sequence). Trimming removed 6 bases from V and 5 bases from J, with 25 bases in between. CDR3 sequence (DNA): TGTGCCAGCAGCGTGGTTTATAATGGCAGGGTAGAGACTGAAGCTTTCTTT. Translation: CASSVVYNGRVETEAFF.

This clone has a single count. The genes are TRBV7-9 and TRBJ2-1, with a possible D match to TRBD1 (5 bases). The CDR3 has 13 amino acids. Deletions cut 7 bases from V and 2 bases from J, with 9 bases between. From germline, CDR1 is SEHNR and CDR2 FQNEAQ (reference sequence). DNA of the CDR3: TGTGCCAGCACGCAGGGCCCCTACAATGAGCAGTTCTTC. Protein sequence: CASTQGPYNEQFF.

V and J are TRBV20-1 and TRBJ2-5; D gene uncertain. Germline V gives CDR1 DFQATT, CDR2 SNEGSKA (reference sequence). CDR3 size: 11 residues. As DNA, the CDR3 is TGCGCCCAGGTCGTTCGGGAGACCCAGTACTTC. Encoded protein: CAQVVRETQYF.

This rearrangement joins TRBV30 to TRBJ2-5, with D hard to call. The V end was cut by 1 base, the J end by 5 bases, with 8 bases between. The germline gives CDR1 GTSNPN, CDR2 SVGIG (reference sequence). The CDR3 length is 12 residues. CDR3 DNA sequence: TGTGCCTGGAGTGGCGGTAGCGAGACCCAGTACTTC. It translates to CAWSGGSETQYF.

The chain couples TRBV18 to TRBJ1-3, with 10 bases identical to TRBD1. Trimming removed 0 bases from V and 1 base from J; junction bases left unmatched: 3. This CDR3 is built from 17 residues. Germline CDR1 and CDR2: KGHSH and LQKENI. The CDR3: CASSPPGTGVSGNTIYF. CDR3 nucleotide sequence: TGTGCCAGCTCACCACCCGGGACAGGGGTTTCTGGAAACACCATATATTTT.

A few counts support this clone. The chain carries TRBV7-9 and TRBJ1-2, with a tentative D call TRBD1 (5 bases). Germline V gene lookup returns CDR1 SEHNR and CDR2 FQNEAQ (reference sequence). This CDR3 is 12 amino acids long. The ends were cut back, 5 bases at V and 4 bases at J, with 8 bases in the middle. The CDR3 here is CASSPDSYGYTF. The CDR3 DNA is TGTGCCAGCAGCCCCGACAGCTATGGCTACACCTTC. Full variable domain (outside the CDR3, taken from reference TRBV7-9 and TRBJ1-2): DTGVSQNPRHKITKRGQNVTFRCDPISEHNRLYWYRQTLGQGPEFLTYFQNEAQLEKSRLLSDRFSAERPKGSFSTLEIQRTEQGDSAMYLCASSPDSYGYTFGSGTRLTVV.

This sequence joins TRBV21-1 and TRBJ2-1; the table's TRBD1 call for D was not verified on the DNA. TRBV21-1 is an annotated pseudogene. The CDR3 spans 16 residues. The chain's CDR3 is CASSRPRQSRYNEQFF. DNA of the CDR3: TGTGCCAGCAGTCGGCCCAGACAGTCTCGCTACAATGAGCAGTTCTTC.

The chain links TRBV28 to TRBJ2-1; a possible D gene is TRBD1 (6 bases). V dropped 6 bases and J dropped 1 base, with 16 bases sitting between them. Germline lookup yields CDR1 MDHEN and CDR2 SYDVKM. The CDR3 contains 16 residues. This CDR3 reads CASRKTGLRSYNEQFF. For the CDR3, the DNA is TGTGCCAGCAGGAAAACAGGGCTTAGGTCCTACAATGAGCAGTTCTTC.

The rearrangement joins TRBV19 to TRBJ2-5, with D unclear. The germline CDR1 and CDR2 sequences are LNHDA and SQIVND (reference sequence). The CDR3 has 12 amino acids. V lost 5 bases, J lost 1 base, and 5 bases lay in between. The CDR3 here is CASSDTQETQYF. CDR3 DNA sequence: TGTGCCAGTAGTGACACCCAAGAGACCCAGTACTTC.

The chain links TRBV3-1 (or the pseudogene TRBV3-2) to TRBJ1-3; D is uncertain. This CDR3 has 12 residues. Trimming stripped 3 bases from V and 6 bases from J, with 6 bases between. In germline, CDR1 is LGHDT, CDR2 YNNKEL (reference sequence). The CDR3 loop reads CASSQKANTIYF. Written as DNA, the CDR3 is TGTGCCAGCAGCCAGAAGGCAAACACCATATATTTT.